This is a list of T cell receptor beta chains from one sample in a study of T cell changes during pregnancy in multiple sclerosis. Sequencing was performed with immunoSEQ multiplex PCR; in TCRdb, only in-frame clones are kept and a portion is missing. The sample includes about 74,000 clones, approximately 90% of them seen just once. The sequences come from peripheral blood, collected before pregnancy. The receptors come from a female donor with multiple sclerosis, enrolled in a pregnancy study. CDR3s include the opening cysteine and the closing phenylalanine or tryptophan. D genes are given only for firm matches. Clone size, where shown, is once, few, many, or a class for clones that have expanded.

v_gene: TRBV10-2
j_gene: TRBJ1-1
d_gene: .
abundance: .
CDR3nt: TGCGCCAGCAGCAGGGACACCTACACTGAAGCTTTCTTT
CDR3aa: CASSRDTYTEAFF

v_gene: TRBV19
j_gene: TRBJ2-7
d_gene: TRBD1
abundance: .
CDR3nt: TGTGCCAGTAGTATAAGGGGACAGGGAGACTACGAGCAGTACTTC
CDR3aa: CASSIRGQGDYEQYF

v_gene: TRBV7-9
j_gene: TRBJ1-2
d_gene: TRBD1
abundance: few
CDR3nt: TGTGCCAGCAGCTTACCAGGGGGCGGTGGCTACACCTTC
CDR3aa: CASSLPGGGGYTF

v_gene: TRBV7-2
j_gene: TRBJ1-5
d_gene: .
abundance: .
CDR3nt: TGTGCCAGCAGCTTAGTTCTGGGGCAGCAGCCCCAGCATTTT
CDR3aa: CASSLVLGQQPQHF

v_gene: TRBV9
j_gene: TRBJ1-2
d_gene: .
abundance: .
CDR3nt: TGTGCCAGCAGCGTAGATGGGCAGCCCTATGGCTACACCTTC
CDR3aa: CASSVDGQPYGYTF

v_gene: TRBV9
j_gene: TRBJ2-7
d_gene: TRBD2
abundance: once
CDR3nt: TGTGCCAGCAGCGTAGGCGGGAGCCCGTCCTACGAGCAGTACTTC
CDR3aa: CASSVGGSPSYEQYF

v_gene: TRBV19
j_gene: TRBJ1-5
d_gene: .
abundance: .
CDR3nt: TGTGCCAGTAGTATCGGACAGTATAGCAATCAGCCCCAGCATTTT
CDR3aa: CASSIGQYSNQPQHF

v_gene: TRBV4-2
j_gene: TRBJ2-3
d_gene: .
abundance: .
CDR3nt: TGTGCCAGCAGCCCCCAGGGCGCGGATACGCAGTATTTT
CDR3aa: CASSPQGADTQYF

v_gene: TRBV5-1
j_gene: TRBJ2-3
d_gene: TRBD2
abundance: .
CDR3nt: TGCGCCAGCAGAGTACGGGGGGTCCGAGATACGCAGTATTTT
CDR3aa: CASRVRGVRDTQYF

v_gene: TRBV7-7
j_gene: TRBJ2-1
d_gene: TRBD1
abundance: .
CDR3nt: TGTGCCAGCAGCCCAGGACAGGGACTCTACAATGAGCAGTTCTTC
CDR3aa: CASSPGQGLYNEQFF